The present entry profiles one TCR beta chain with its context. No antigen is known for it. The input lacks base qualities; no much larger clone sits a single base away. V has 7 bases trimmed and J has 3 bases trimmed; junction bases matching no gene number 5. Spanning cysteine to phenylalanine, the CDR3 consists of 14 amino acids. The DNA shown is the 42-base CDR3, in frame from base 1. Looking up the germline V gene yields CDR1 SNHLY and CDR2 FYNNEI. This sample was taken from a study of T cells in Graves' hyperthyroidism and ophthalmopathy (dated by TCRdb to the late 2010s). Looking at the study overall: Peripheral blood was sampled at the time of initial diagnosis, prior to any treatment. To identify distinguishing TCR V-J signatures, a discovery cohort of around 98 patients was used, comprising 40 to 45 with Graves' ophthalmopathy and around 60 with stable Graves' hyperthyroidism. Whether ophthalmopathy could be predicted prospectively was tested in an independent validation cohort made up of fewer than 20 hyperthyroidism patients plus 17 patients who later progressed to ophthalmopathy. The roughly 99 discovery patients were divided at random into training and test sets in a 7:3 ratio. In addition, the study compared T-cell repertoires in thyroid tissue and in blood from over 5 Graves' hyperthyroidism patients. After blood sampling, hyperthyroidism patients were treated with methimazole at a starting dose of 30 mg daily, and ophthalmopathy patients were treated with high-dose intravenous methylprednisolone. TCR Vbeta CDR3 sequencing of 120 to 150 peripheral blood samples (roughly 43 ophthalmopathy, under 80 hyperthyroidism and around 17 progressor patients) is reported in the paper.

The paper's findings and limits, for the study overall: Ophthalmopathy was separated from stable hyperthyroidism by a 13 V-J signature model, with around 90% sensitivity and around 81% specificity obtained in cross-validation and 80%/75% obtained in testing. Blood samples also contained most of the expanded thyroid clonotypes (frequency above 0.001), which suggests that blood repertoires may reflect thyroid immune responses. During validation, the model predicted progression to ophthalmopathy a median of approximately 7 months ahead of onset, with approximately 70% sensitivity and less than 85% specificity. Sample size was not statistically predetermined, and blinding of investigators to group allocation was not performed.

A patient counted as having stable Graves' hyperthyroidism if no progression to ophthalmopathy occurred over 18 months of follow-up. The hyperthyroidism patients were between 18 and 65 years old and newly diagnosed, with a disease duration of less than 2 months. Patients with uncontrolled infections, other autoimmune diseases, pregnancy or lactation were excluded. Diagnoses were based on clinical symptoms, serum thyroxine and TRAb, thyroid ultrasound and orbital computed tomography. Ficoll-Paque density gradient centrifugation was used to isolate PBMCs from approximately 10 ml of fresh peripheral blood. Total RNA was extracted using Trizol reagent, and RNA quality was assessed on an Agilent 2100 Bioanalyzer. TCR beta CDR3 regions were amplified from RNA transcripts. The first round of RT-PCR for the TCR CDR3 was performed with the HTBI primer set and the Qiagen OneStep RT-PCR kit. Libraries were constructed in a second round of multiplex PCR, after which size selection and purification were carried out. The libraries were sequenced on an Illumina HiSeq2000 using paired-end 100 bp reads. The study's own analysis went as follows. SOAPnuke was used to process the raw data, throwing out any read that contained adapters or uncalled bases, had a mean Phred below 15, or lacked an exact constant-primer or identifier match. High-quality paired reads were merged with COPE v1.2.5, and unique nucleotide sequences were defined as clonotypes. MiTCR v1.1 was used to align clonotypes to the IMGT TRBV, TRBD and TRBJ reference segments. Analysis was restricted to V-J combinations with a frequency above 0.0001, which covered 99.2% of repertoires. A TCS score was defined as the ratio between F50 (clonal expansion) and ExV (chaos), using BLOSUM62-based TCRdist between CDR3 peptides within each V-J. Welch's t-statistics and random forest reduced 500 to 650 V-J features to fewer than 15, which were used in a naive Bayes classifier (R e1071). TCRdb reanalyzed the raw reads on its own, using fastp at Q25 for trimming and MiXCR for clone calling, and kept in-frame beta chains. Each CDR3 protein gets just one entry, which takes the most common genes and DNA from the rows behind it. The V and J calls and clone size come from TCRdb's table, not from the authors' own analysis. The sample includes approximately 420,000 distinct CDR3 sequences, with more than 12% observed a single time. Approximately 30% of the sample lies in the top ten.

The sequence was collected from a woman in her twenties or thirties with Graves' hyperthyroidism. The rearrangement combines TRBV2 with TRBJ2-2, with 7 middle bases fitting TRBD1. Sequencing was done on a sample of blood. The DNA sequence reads TGTGCCAGCACCCGACAGGGAGACACCGGGGAGCTGTTTTTT. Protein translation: CASTRQGDTGELFF.